Below, 13 T cell receptor beta chains from the same sample are listed, as sequenced in a study of T cell changes during pregnancy in multiple sclerosis. TCRdb's copy holds only in-frame clones and misses some; the assay was immunoSEQ multiplex PCR. The data show approximately 59,000 clones, more than 75% seen once. The specimen was peripheral blood, collected in the third trimester of pregnancy. Receptors were obtained from a female donor in good health, enrolled as a control in a pregnancy study.

This chain joins TRBV2 and TRBJ1-5; D gene uncertain. Trimming pared 6 bases from V and 2 bases from J, leaving 8 bases between. CDR1 SNHLY and CDR2 FYNNEI come from the germline V gene. This CDR3 comprises 13 residues. In DNA, the CDR3 is TGTGCCAGCAGGGGAGTCGGCAATCAGCCCCAGCATTTT. It codes for CASRGVGNQPQHF.

The V gene is TRBV5-8, the J gene TRBJ1-1, with TRBD1 identical over 9 bases. The CDR3 length is 14 residues. CDR1 and CDR2 from the germline V gene are SGHTS and YDEGEE. The V gene end was trimmed by 3 bases and the J gene end by 4 bases; junction bases not matched to a gene: 4. CDR3 sequence reads: CASSSGQGSTEAFF. CDR3 nucleotides: TGTGCCAGCAGCTCCGGACAGGGGTCCACTGAAGCTTTCTTT.

This chain links TRBV30 with TRBJ1-4; the D gene is possibly TRBD1 (5 bases). This CDR3 contains 10 residues. Germline CDR1 reads GTSNPN; CDR2 reads SVGIG (reference sequence). The CDR3: CAGVFEKLFF. CDR3 in DNA: TGTGCAGGGGTTTTTGAAAAACTGTTTTTT.

The gene calls are TRBV4-2 and TRBJ1-2; unclear D gene. Trimming removed 0 bases at V and 4 bases at J, with 12 bases between. The CDR3 has 15 residues. Germline CDR1 LGHNA, CDR2 YNFKEQ. This chain's CDR3 is CASSQDYEGSYGYTF. In nucleotides, the CDR3 is TGTGCCAGCAGCCAAGATTACGAGGGTAGCTATGGCTACACCTTC.

J is TRBJ2-7 and V is TRBV6-5; a weak D match, TRBD1 (6 bases). The CDR3 consists of 13 residues. Between the trimmed V and J ends, which lost 0 bases and 3 bases, there was a span of 6 bases. Germline V gene lookup returns CDR1 MNHEY and CDR2 SVGAGI. The CDR3 region is CASSYSDSYEQYF. The CDR3 nucleotides are TGTGCCAGCAGTTACTCGGACAGCTACGAGCAGTACTTC.

CDR3 bases: TGTGCCAGCTCTGCGGACAGTCTTAATTCACCCCTCCACTTT. Translated, it gives CASSADSLNSPLHF. V usage is TRBV18 and J usage is TRBJ1-6; possible D gene TRBD1, 6 bases. Germline V gives CDR1 KGHSH, CDR2 LQKENI. The CDR3 consists of 14 residues. The V and J ends lost 6 bases and 6 bases respectively, with 12 bases between them.

This chain connects TRBV5-4 to TRBJ1-1; TRBD1 is a possible D gene (6 bases). The CDR3 is made up of 15 amino acids. Deletions cut 2 bases from V and 5 bases from J, with 16 bases between. Germline CDR1 and CDR2: SGHNT and YYREEE (reference sequence). Written as DNA, the CDR3 is TGTGCCAGCAGCTTTACGGACAGAGAGGGGACTGAAGCTTTCTTT. This gives the protein CASSFTDREGTEAFF.

The J gene is TRBJ1-2, the V gene TRBV27, with a possible D match to TRBD1 (6 bases). The CDR3 length is 14 residues. V lost 2 bases and J lost 4, with 11 bases in between. Germline loops: CDR1 MNHEY, CDR2 SMNVEV (reference sequence). The CDR3 here is CASSLAGDIYGYTF. In nucleotides, the CDR3 is TGTGCCAGCAGTTTAGCAGGGGATATCTATGGCTACACCTTC.

The chain combines TRBV9 with TRBJ2-7; weak D call: TRBD1 (5 bases). The germline gives CDR1 SGDLS, CDR2 YYNGEE. This CDR3 has 12 amino acids. Trimming cost V 3 bases and J 5 bases, with 9 bases left between them. The CDR3 nucleotides read TGTGCCAGCAGCGGTCCCAGGGACGAGCAGTACTTC. This codes for CASSGPRDEQYF.

V and J are TRBV5-4 and TRBJ2-2; a weak D match, TRBD2 (5 bases). Germline CDR1 SGHNT, CDR2 YYREEE (reference sequence). V lost 2 bases to trimming and J lost 4 bases, with 12 bases between them. This CDR3 spans 15 amino acids. CDR3 bases: TGTGCCAGCAGCTTTCAAAGCGGAATCACCGGGGAGCTGTTTTTT. Its protein product is CASSFQSGITGELFF.

The chain couples TRBV7-2 to TRBJ2-3; TRBD2 matches 8 bases. This CDR3 has 16 amino acids. The V gene end was trimmed by 5 bases and the J gene end by 4 bases; junction bases not matched to a gene: 11. The V gene's germline CDR1 is SGHTA and CDR2 FQGNSA. CDR3 sequence: CASSPLSGGSSDTQYF. The CDR3, as DNA: TGTGCCAGCAGCCCCCTTTCGGGGGGGAGTTCAGATACGCAGTATTTT.

This clone was detected only a few times. The genes are TRBV7-9 and TRBJ2-2; D perhaps matches TRBD1 (6 bases). The germline V and J ends were trimmed by 5 bases and 0 bases, with 13 bases remaining between them. The CDR3 is 16 amino acids. In germline, CDR1 is SEHNR, CDR2 FQNEAQ (reference sequence). CDR3 sequence: CASSAAQGTNTGELFF. The CDR3 bases are TGTGCCAGCAGCGCCGCACAGGGAACGAACACCGGGGAGCTGTTTTTT.

V and J are TRBV7-2 and TRBJ2-6, with no clear D. CDR3 length: 17 residues. The germline V and J ends were trimmed by 5 bases and 1 base, with 15 bases remaining between them. The germline V gene has CDR1 SGHTA and CDR2 FQGNSA. The CDR3, as DNA: TGTGCCAGCAGCCTGACACCCGACAATTCTGGGGCCAACGTCCTGACTTTC. Its protein product is CASSLTPDNSGANVLTF.